This is a list of T cell receptor beta chains from one sample in a study of vaccination and CD4 T cells after COVID-19. Each CDR3 protein is one row after TCRdb ran MiXCR on the PCR reads. The repertoire includes just under 20,000 distinct CDR3 sequences, approximately 48% of them detected once, and 2.5% sits in the top ten. Their cognate antigens are unknown. Source: CD4+ T cells from blood, cultured in vitro, taken after SARS-CoV-2 vaccination. Every receptor here comes from a human donor who had recovered from COVID-19. The CDR3 runs from the conserved cysteine through the conserved F or W. The D gene is left open where the match is weak. A clone size is listed for some rows: how often the clone was seen (once, few, many), or a class if it is expanded.

D gene: TRBD1
clone size: .
V gene: TRBV4-1
J gene: TRBJ1-1
CDR3 protein: CASSQAQGARTEAFF
CDR3 DNA: TGCGCCAGCAGCCAAGCTCAGGGGGCGCGGACTGAAGCTTTCTTT

D gene: .
clone size: few
V gene: TRBV7-2
J gene: TRBJ1-1
CDR3 protein: CASSSAGYTEAFF
CDR3 DNA: TGTGCCAGCAGCTCCGCGGGGTACACTGAAGCTTTCTTT

D gene: .
clone size: .
V gene: TRBV7-2
J gene: TRBJ1-1
CDR3 protein: CASSHRDKHTEAFF
CDR3 DNA: TGTGCCAGCAGCCATAGGGACAAACACACTGAAGCTTTCTTT

D gene: .
clone size: .
V gene: TRBV20-1
J gene: TRBJ2-3
CDR3 protein: CSAAQPDTQYF
CDR3 DNA: TGCAGTGCTGCCCAGCCAGATACGCAGTATTTT

D gene: .
clone size: once
V gene: TRBV6-2/TRBV6-3
J gene: TRBJ2-5
CDR3 protein: CASNHGSKGTQYF
CDR3 DNA: TGTGCCAGCAACCACGGTTCCAAGGGGACCCAGTACTTC

D gene: TRBD2
clone size: .
V gene: TRBV11-3
J gene: TRBJ2-3
CDR3 protein: CASSPGLAGDTQYF
CDR3 DNA: TGTGCCAGCAGCCCGGGACTAGCGGGAGATACGCAGTATTTT

D gene: .
clone size: few
V gene: TRBV6-1
J gene: TRBJ1-6
CDR3 protein: CASRQQGSHNSPLHF
CDR3 DNA: TGTGCCAGCAGACAGCAGGGGAGTCATAATTCACCCCTCCACTTT

D gene: .
clone size: .
V gene: TRBV6-1
J gene: TRBJ1-2
CDR3 protein: CASSVTGSRGYTF
CDR3 DNA: TGTGCCAGCAGTGTTACAGGGTCTCGAGGCTACACCTTC

D gene: TRBD2
clone size: few
V gene: TRBV7-2
J gene: TRBJ2-3
CDR3 protein: CASSSQRGGVTDTQYF
CDR3 DNA: TGTGCCAGCAGCTCCCAGCGGGGGGGCGTAACAGATACGCAGTATTTT

D gene: TRBD2
clone size: .
V gene: TRBV20-1
J gene: TRBJ2-1
CDR3 protein: CSARDPGGGVGNEQFF
CDR3 DNA: TGCAGTGCTAGAGATCCCGGGGGGGGTGTAGGGAATGAGCAGTTCTTC

D gene: .
clone size: few
V gene: TRBV20-1
J gene: TRBJ2-2
CDR3 protein: CSARTSNTGELFF
CDR3 DNA: TGCAGTGCCCGAACCTCGAACACCGGGGAGCTGTTTTTT

D gene: .
clone size: .
V gene: TRBV28
J gene: TRBJ2-1
CDR3 protein: CAIGRGTPPYNEQFF
CDR3 DNA: TGTGCCATCGGGCGCGGGACTCCTCCCTACAATGAGCAGTTCTTC

D gene: TRBD1
clone size: .
V gene: TRBV7-2
J gene: TRBJ1-2
CDR3 protein: CASSSTGVGGYGYTF
CDR3 DNA: TGTGCCAGCAGCTCAACAGGGGTTGGAGGCTATGGCTACACCTTC

D gene: .
clone size: .
V gene: TRBV6-1
J gene: TRBJ1-5
CDR3 protein: CASSVKGNQPQHF
CDR3 DNA: TGTGCCAGCAGTGTGAAGGGGAATCAGCCCCAGCATTTT

D gene: .
clone size: few
V gene: TRBV7-9
J gene: TRBJ2-5
CDR3 protein: CASSFGGSGNPSETQYF
CDR3 DNA: TGTGCCAGCAGCTTTGGTGGATCAGGGAACCCCTCCGAGACCCAGTACTTC

D gene: .
clone size: .
V gene: TRBV6-2/TRBV6-3
J gene: TRBJ1-1
CDR3 protein: CASLRILRGNRNTEAFF
CDR3 DNA: TGTGCCAGCCTACGGATTCTAAGGGGGAATCGGAACACTGAAGCTTTCTTT

D gene: .
clone size: few
V gene: TRBV7-3
J gene: TRBJ2-3
CDR3 protein: CASSLRGGTDTQYF
CDR3 DNA: TGTGCCAGCAGCTTAAGGGGGGGCACAGATACGCAGTATTTT

D gene: .
clone size: few
V gene: TRBV10-3
J gene: TRBJ2-7
CDR3 protein: CATADTGRISYEQYF
CDR3 DNA: TGTGCCACCGCCGATACCGGACGGATTTCCTACGAGCAGTACTTC

D gene: .
clone size: .
V gene: TRBV2
J gene: TRBJ2-7
CDR3 protein: CASRRGGYEQYF
CDR3 DNA: TGTGCCAGCAGGAGGGGGGGCTACGAGCAGTACTTC

D gene: .
clone size: medium-sized
V gene: TRBV7-3
J gene: TRBJ1-1
CDR3 protein: CASSPGPSPHGTEAFF
CDR3 DNA: TGTGCCAGCAGCCCGGGACCTAGCCCCCATGGCACTGAAGCTTTCTTT

D gene: TRBD1
clone size: .
V gene: TRBV19
J gene: TRBJ1-2
CDR3 protein: CASSVRQGNYGYTF
CDR3 DNA: TGTGCCAGTAGTGTTCGACAGGGGAACTATGGCTACACCTTC

D gene: TRBD1
clone size: .
V gene: TRBV7-8
J gene: TRBJ2-1
CDR3 protein: CASSFTGGRGEQFF
CDR3 DNA: TGTGCCAGCAGCTTTACAGGGGGACGAGGTGAGCAGTTCTTC

D gene: .
clone size: .
V gene: TRBV7-2
J gene: TRBJ2-7
CDR3 protein: CASSSIQGRSYKQYF
CDR3 DNA: TGTGCCAGCAGCTCGATACAGGGAAGGTCCTACAAGCAGTACTTC

D gene: .
clone size: .
V gene: TRBV6-1
J gene: TRBJ1-5
CDR3 protein: CASTTGKSQPQHF
CDR3 DNA: TGTGCCAGCACTACAGGCAAGTCTCAGCCCCAGCATTTT

D gene: .
clone size: .
V gene: TRBV20-1
J gene: TRBJ1-2
CDR3 protein: CSGDPRNYGYTF
CDR3 DNA: TGCAGCGGGGACCCCCGCAACTATGGCTACACCTTC

D gene: .
clone size: .
V gene: TRBV19
J gene: TRBJ2-5
CDR3 protein: CASSPFAGETQYF
CDR3 DNA: TGTGCCAGTAGTCCCTTCGCGGGGGAGACCCAGTACTTC

D gene: .
clone size: few
V gene: TRBV7-9
J gene: TRBJ2-7
CDR3 protein: CASSLTGGHNEQYF
CDR3 DNA: TGTGCCAGCAGCTTAACGGGGGGCCATAACGAGCAGTACTTC

D gene: .
clone size: .
V gene: TRBV29-1
J gene: TRBJ1-2
CDR3 protein: CSVEDGLYGYTF
CDR3 DNA: TGCAGCGTTGAAGATGGATTATATGGCTACACCTTC

D gene: TRBD2
clone size: .
V gene: TRBV6-2/TRBV6-3
J gene: TRBJ2-3
CDR3 protein: CASSFRFDLAGGSDTQYF
CDR3 DNA: TGTGCCAGCAGTTTCCGATTCGATCTAGCGGGGGGTTCGGATACGCAGTATTTT

D gene: TRBD2
clone size: .
V gene: TRBV7-3
J gene: TRBJ2-2
CDR3 protein: CASSSTRGGFTGELFF
CDR3 DNA: TGTGCCAGCAGCTCCACCCGCGGGGGATTCACCGGGGAGCTGTTTTTT

D gene: .
clone size: .
V gene: TRBV28
J gene: TRBJ1-1
CDR3 protein: CASSSVNTEAFF
CDR3 DNA: TGTGCCAGCAGCAGCGTGAACACTGAAGCTTTCTTT

D gene: .
clone size: .
V gene: TRBV11-3
J gene: TRBJ1-6
CDR3 protein: CASSLYVNNSPLHF
CDR3 DNA: TGTGCCAGCAGCTTATATGTGAATAATTCACCCCTCCACTTT

D gene: TRBD1
clone size: .
V gene: TRBV28
J gene: TRBJ1-2
CDR3 protein: CASSGTAPGQAYGYTF
CDR3 DNA: TGTGCCAGCAGCGGGACAGCTCCGGGACAGGCCTATGGCTACACCTTC

D gene: .
clone size: .
V gene: TRBV20-1
J gene: TRBJ1-1
CDR3 protein: CSARRGQNTEAFF
CDR3 DNA: TGCAGTGCCCGTCGAGGGCAGAACACTGAAGCTTTCTTT

D gene: .
clone size: few
V gene: TRBV6-5
J gene: TRBJ1-5
CDR3 protein: CASSYSSYRFPNQPQHF
CDR3 DNA: TGTGCCAGCAGTTATTCTTCATATCGGTTCCCTAATCAGCCCCAGCATTTT

D gene: .
clone size: .
V gene: TRBV29-1
J gene: TRBJ1-1
CDR3 protein: CSVGQGNTEAFF
CDR3 DNA: TGCAGCGTGGGGCAGGGGAACACTGAAGCTTTCTTT

D gene: .
clone size: few
V gene: TRBV4-1
J gene: TRBJ1-6
CDR3 protein: CASSQDRGSSYNSPLHF
CDR3 DNA: TGCGCCAGCAGCCAAGATCGGGGCAGCTCCTATAATTCACCCCTCCACTTT